The clone carrying this T cell receptor beta chain appeared a single time. Germline V lookup: CDR1 SNHLY, CDR2 FYNNEI. V dropped 10 bases and J dropped 5 bases, with 12 bases sitting between them. The CDR3 contains 11 residues. These data originate in a study of shared clonotypes between healthy human individuals. About the study: A couple of female and a few male donors aged 18 to 49 were enrolled.

Here immunoSEQ multiplex PCR was the method, and the copy in TCRdb shows in-frame clones only, minus some. The table records hundreds of thousands of clones, around two thirds of them present only once. The clonotype originates from a woman in her 30s in good health. This chain connects TRBV2 to TRBJ2-7, with a possible D match to TRBD1 (6 bases). Sequencing used memory CD4+ T cells sorted from blood. Subset given: CD45RA-negative fraction. CDR3 nucleotide sequence: TGTGCCATCACAGGGTTCCACGAGCAGTACTTC. This gives the protein CAITGFHEQYF.